In its sample, the clone carrying this TCR beta chain was seen once. Its antigen is not known. The CDR3 loop spans 13 amino acids. From germline, CDR1 is MGHRA and CDR2 YSYEKL. Trimming pared 4 bases from V and 6 bases from J, leaving 10 bases between. Method: immunoSEQ multiplex PCR; TCRdb's copy keeps in-frame clones and lacks some. The sample carries about 60,000 clones, more than 80% recorded once. The data are from a study of PD-1 blockade in classical Hodgkin lymphoma. Study-level results: CD4+ TCR diversity, unlike CD8+, climbed significantly by C4D1.

Time point here: cycle 4 day 1 (C4D1), after less than 7 weeks of nivolumab. Autologous stem cell transplantation was followed by relapse in every patient, and brentuximab vedotin exposure varied. Patients reached a best response of complete response, partial response or progressive disease. This receptor was obtained from a human donor with classical Hodgkin lymphoma. This specimen consisted of peripheral blood mononuclear cells (PBMCs), obtained before the fourth cycle of nivolumab. The rearrangement uses TRBV4-1 and TRBJ2-1; D remains ambiguous. This chain's CDR3 is CASSREPGNEQFF. The CDR3 DNA follows: TGCGCCAGCAGCCGTGAACCCGGCAATGAGCAGTTCTTC.